This TCR beta chain came from a study of human CD8 memory T cell subsets. Study conclusions and caveats: Estimated Chao1 values suggested that diversity was greater among stem-like memory T cells than among precursor exhausted T cells. This study sequenced T cell receptor beta chains alone.

The CDR3 totals 16 residues. CDR1 is SEHNR and CDR2 is FQNEAQ in the germline V gene (reference sequence). About this clonotype: No antigen is known for it.

The authors defined TPEX cells as CCR7+ PD-1+ TIGIT+ early memory CD8+ T cells carrying exhausted-like traits. Negative magnetic selection enriched total CD8+ T cells. Libraries for TCR beta were constructed using UMI-labeled 5' RACE. Per the study methods: Clonotype counts of functional CDR3 beta ranged from roughly 2,900 to 18,000 in each TCR beta library. Following a re-call of the 5' RACE reads, TCRdb has one entry per CDR3 protein and lacks DNA. The V and J calls shown here were made by TCRdb, not taken from the authors' results. The table counts almost 7,500 distinct CDR3 sequences; roughly a quarter lies in the top ten.

The sequenced sample was CD8+ T cells from PBMCs. This receptor was identified in a human donor in good health. The V gene is TRBV7-9, the J gene TRBJ2-6. CDR3 loop: CASSSGRNSGANVLTF.